This TCR beta chain was found in a study of OX40 agonist ivuxolimab in advanced cancers. General study points: Clonal expansion was seen in CD4+ and CD8+ blood T cells by week 6 at 0.1 to 3.0 mg/kg.

On this clone: The antigen remains unidentified.

TCRdb's table, derived via immunoSEQ multiplex PCR, lists solely in-frame clones and lacks some. The table lists under 65,000 clones, approximately 92% of them singletons. This clonotype was obtained from an adult with an advanced solid tumor such as melanoma, head and neck, liver or kidney cancer. The sample was CD4+ or CD8+ T cells sorted from blood, taken in a trial of the OX40 agonist ivuxolimab.

Written as DNA, the CDR3 is TGTGCCAGCAGCCAAAACCGTGGGCCCTATAATTCACCCCTCCACTTT. Translation gives CASSQNRGPYNSPLHF. This chain uses TRBV28 with TRBJ1-6, with no clear D. Between the trimmed V and J ends, which lost 6 bases and 2 bases, there was a span of 14 bases. From germline, CDR1 is MDHEN and CDR2 SYDVKM. The CDR3 has 16 residues.